A selection of T cell receptor beta chains follows, all from one sample in a study of T cell responses to AZD1222 COVID-19 vaccine. Assay: immunoSEQ multiplex PCR; the TCRdb copy retains only in-frame clones and omits some. The data hold some 170,000 clones, with roughly nine tenths observed a single time. The specimen was peripheral blood, collected 28 days after the second AZD1222 dose. The receptors here all came from an adult who received the AZD1222 COVID-19 vaccine. The CDR3 runs from the conserved cysteine through the conserved F or W. A D gene is named only where the DNA matches it firmly. Size tells how often a clone was seen (once, few, many) or the class of an expanded clone, and some rows leave it out.

D	V	size	J	CDR3	DNA
-	TRBV7-2	few	TRBJ1-4	CASSLGIMGTNEKLFF	TGTGCCAGCAGCTTAGGGATTATGGGGACTAATGAAAAACTGTTTTTT
-	TRBV11-3	-	TRBJ2-2	CASSPGWANTGELFF	TGTGCCAGCAGCCCAGGGTGGGCGAACACCGGGGAGCTGTTTTTT
-	TRBV3-1/TRBV3-2	-	TRBJ1-4	CASSQYGGANEKLFF	TGTGCCAGCAGCCAATACGGGGGAGCTAATGAAAAACTGTTTTTT
-	TRBV5-1	-	TRBJ1-2	CASSWTRANYGYTF	TGCGCCAGCAGTTGGACAAGGGCTAACTATGGCTACACCTTC
TRBD2	TRBV6-6	-	TRBJ2-7	CASSPKMASGGALGEQYF	TGTGCCAGCAGTCCCAAAATGGCTAGCGGGGGGGCTCTGGGCGAGCAGTACTTC
-	TRBV19	few	TRBJ1-6	CASSLQGGDSPLHF	TGTGCCAGTAGTTTGCAGGGAGGTGATTCACCCCTCCACTTT
TRBD1	TRBV6-4	-	TRBJ1-6	CASMAGQGGNSPLHF	TGTGCCAGCATGGCGGGACAGGGTGGGAATTCACCCCTCCACTTT
-	TRBV7-9	-	TRBJ1-6	CASSPNQDSLYNSPLHF	TGTGCCAGCAGCCCCAACCAGGACAGCCTTTATAATTCACCCCTCCACTTT
-	TRBV27	once	TRBJ2-6	CASSLFPGLGNGANVLTF	TGTGCCAGCAGCCTATTCCCGGGGTTGGGAAATGGGGCCAACGTCCTGACTTTC
TRBD1	TRBV4-2	-	TRBJ2-5	CASSPQGQDQYF	TGTGCCAGCAGCCCGCAGGGACAGGACCAGTACTTC
-	TRBV6-2/TRBV6-3	-	TRBJ1-2	CASSYPVRVRLSNYGYTF	TGTGCCAGCAGTTACCCCGTCAGGGTCCGACTCAGTAACTATGGCTACACCTTC
-	TRBV20-1	-	TRBJ2-5	CSARTSETQYF	TGCAGTGCCAGAACTTCGGAGACCCAGTACTTC
-	TRBV5-1	few	TRBJ1-4	CASSEQSTNEKLFF	TGCGCCAGCTCCGAACAGTCAACTAATGAAAAACTGTTTTTT
-	TRBV10-2	-	TRBJ2-3	CASSFFPGGGVSDTQYF	TGCGCCAGCAGTTTTTTCCCCGGAGGGGGGGTTTCAGATACGCAGTATTTT
-	TRBV7-2	once	TRBJ2-7	CASSLASGQHYEQYF	TGTGCCAGCAGCTTAGCTAGTGGACAACACTACGAGCAGTACTTC
-	TRBV9	-	TRBJ2-1	CASSVSPTSYNEQFF	TGTGCCAGCAGCGTATCTCCCACTAGCTACAATGAGCAGTTCTTC
TRBD1	TRBV11-3	-	TRBJ2-7	CASSPGDRGYEQYF	TGTGCCAGCAGCCCGGGGGACAGGGGCTACGAGCAGTACTTC
-	TRBV6-5	-	TRBJ1-5	CASSRQRPSNQPQHF	TGTGCCAGCAGTAGGCAACGTCCTAGCAATCAGCCCCAGCATTTT
TRBD1	TRBV27	-	TRBJ1-2	CASSPTGDYGYTF	TGTGCCAGCAGCCCCACAGGGGACTATGGCTACACCTTC
-	TRBV10-3	-	TRBJ1-4	CAISGSQGNEKLFF	TGTGCCATCAGTGGATCCCAGGGGAATGAAAAACTGTTTTTT
-	TRBV27	-	TRBJ2-2	CASSFSNYNTGELFF	TGTGCCAGCAGTTTCTCGAACTACAACACCGGGGAGCTGTTTTTT
-	TRBV15	-	TRBJ2-7	CATQRDKTYEQYF	TGTGCCACACAACGGGACAAGACCTACGAGCAGTACTTC